The clone carrying this TCR beta chain was counted between two and nine times. Indicated time point: patch test 3, about 24 weeks after DPC sensitization. Treatment: therapeutic diphenylcyclopropenone sensitization with weekly scalp DPC. The data belong to a study of human T cells and chemical hapten exposure. In TCRdb, the RACE reads were re-called with MiXCR into one record per CDR3 protein. Of roughly 100,000 distinct CDR3 sequences in the sample, 34% are singletons; the top ten hold around 2.8%. This sequence was found in a man between 40 and 49 years old with alopecia areata. Some clones in this sample may be carry-over from other donors' samples. The starting material was whole blood, obtained in connection with sensitization to the hapten diphenylcyclopropenone (DPC).

DNA of the CDR3: TGTGCCAGCTCACCGGGACAGGGGCCTCTCAATGAGCAGTTCTTC. It is translated as CASSPGQGPLNEQFF. The rearrangement links TRBV18 to TRBJ2-1; 10 positions agree with TRBD1. This CDR3 is 15 amino acids long. Trimming at V came to 3 bases and at J to 6 bases, leaving 5 bases not matched to a gene. Germline CDR1 and CDR2: KGHSH and LQKENI. The whole variable domain, remainder taken from reference TRBV18 and TRBJ2-1, is NAGVMQNPRHLVRRRGQEARLRCSPMKGHSHVYWYRQLPEEGLKFMVYLQKENIIDESGMPKERFSAEFPKEGPSILRIQQVVRGDSAAYFCASSPGQGPLNEQFFGPGTRLTVL.